The clone carrying this TCR beta chain has only one observation. The sample comes from a study of blood T cell repertoires in COVID-19. The CDR3 loop spans 12 amino acids. V was cut by 3 bases and J by 1 base, with 6 bases left in between. Germline assignment: CDR1 SQVTM and CDR2 ANQGSEA. The method was immunoSEQ multiplex PCR; TCRdb's version includes in-frame clones alone and lacks a portion of them. The table has around 260,000 clones, around 92% seen once. Seattle researchers signed up patients amid active infection and tracked them longitudinally. This receptor was obtained from a young adult with COVID-19, enrolled during active disease. The chain couples TRBV29-1 to TRBJ1-2; D unresolved. What was sequenced was peripheral blood. CDR3 in DNA: TGCAGCGTTGAGAACGGTAACTATGGCTACACCTTC. Protein sequence: CSVENGNYGYTF.